The rows below give T cell receptor beta chains drawn from one sample of a study of cytotoxic CD8 clonotypes in ibrutinib-treated CLL. Generated by immunoSEQ multiplex PCR, the TCRdb table keeps only in-frame clones and is missing some. The data show approximately 140,000 clones, around 93% seen once. Sequencing was performed on PBMCs, taken after 12 months of ibrutinib treatment. The receptors come from a human donor with chronic lymphocytic leukemia. The CDR3 runs from the conserved cysteine through the conserved F or W. A D gene is named only where the DNA matches it firmly. For some rows the clone size is stated as once, few or many, or as a class when expanded; others skip it.

d_call,v_call,j_call,clone_size,cdr3_nt,cdr3_aa
-,TRBV6-6,TRBJ1-4,-,TGTGCCAGCAGGACCGGGACGTATAATGAAAAACTGTTTTTT,CASRTGTYNEKLFF
-,TRBV4-1,TRBJ2-7,-,TGCGCCAGCAGCCCTAGGAGTGACATCTCCTACGAGCAGTACTTC,CASSPRSDISYEQYF
-,TRBV29-1,TRBJ2-3,-,TGCAGCGTTGAAGAACCAGGGTGGTCCCACACAGATACGCAGTATTTT,CSVEEPGWSHTDTQYF
-,TRBV28,TRBJ1-5,-,TGTGCCACCCGGAAGCCTGGATTGGAGAAGAATCAGCCCCAGCATTTT,CATRKPGLEKNQPQHF
-,TRBV27,TRBJ2-7,-,TGTGCCAGCAGTTTTCGGGGCTCGGTCGAGCAGTACTTC,CASSFRGSVEQYF
-,TRBV7-2,TRBJ2-3,-,TGTGCCAGCAGTTATAAGGATACGCAGTATTTT,CASSYKDTQYF
-,TRBV6-6,TRBJ2-1,-,TGTGCCAGCATCCTGGGGGCTCACAGCTCCTACAATGAGCAGTTCTTC,CASILGAHSSYNEQFF
-,TRBV7-2,TRBJ1-3,few,TGTGCCAGCAGCTTACGGCAGAGCTCTGGAAACACCATATATTTT,CASSLRQSSGNTIYF
TRBD1,TRBV7-2,TRBJ2-7,-,TGTGCCAGCAGCCAACAGGGGCTGGCCTACGAGCAGTACTTC,CASSQQGLAYEQYF
TRBD2,TRBV27,TRBJ2-1,-,TGTGCCAGCAGTCTCACCCCGGGACTAGCGGGGGACAATGAGCAGTTCTTC,CASSLTPGLAGDNEQFF
TRBD1,TRBV30,TRBJ1-5,once,TGTGCCTGGAAGGGGACAGGGGGTCAGCCCCAGCATTTT,CAWKGTGGQPQHF
-,TRBV7-3,TRBJ2-1,-,TGTGCCAGCAGCAACTTACTACACCGGGCCCAGGGGAATGAGCAGTTCTTC,CASSNLLHRAQGNEQFF
TRBD2,TRBV4-3,TRBJ2-1,once,TGCGCCAGCAGCCAAGGGGGACTAGCGGGCCTCAATGAGCAGTTCTTC,CASSQGGLAGLNEQFF
-,TRBV7-9,TRBJ2-7,-,TGTGCCAGCGGATCGACCTACGAGCAGTACTTC,CASGSTYEQYF
-,TRBV6-6,TRBJ1-1,-,TGTGCCAGCAGTTATGGGGGGGAGGCTTTCTTT,CASSYGGEAFF
TRBD1,TRBV6-5,TRBJ1-5,few,TGTGCCAGCAGAATTACAGGGGCGGGCAATCAGCCCCAGCATTTT,CASRITGAGNQPQHF
-,TRBV5-1,TRBJ1-5,-,TGCGCCAGCAGCTTCACCTTTCTCCGAAGGGTCTATAGCAATCAGCCCCAGCATTTT,CASSFTFLRRVYSNQPQHF
-,TRBV28,TRBJ2-2,-,TGTGCCAGCAGTTTAAGTCGTGGCACCGGGGAGCTGTTTTTT,CASSLSRGTGELFF
-,TRBV28,TRBJ1-4,-,TGTGCCAGCAGTCCCCCGCAGGGGAGCGAAAAACTGTTTTTT,CASSPPQGSEKLFF
-,TRBV29-1,TRBJ2-2,-,TGCAGCGTTGAACGGAACACCGGGGAGCTGTTTTTT,CSVERNTGELFF